This is a list of T cell receptor beta chains from one sample in a study of beta chain features in type 1 diabetes. Sequenced by immunoSEQ multiplex PCR; TCRdb stores in-frame clones only, minus some. In the table there are some 660,000 clones, about an eighth of which are singletons. The sample consisted of naive CD4+ T cells from blood. The receptors derive from a man between 18 and 29 years old with type 1 diabetes. Each CDR3 is given with its conserved first and last residue. D genes are given only for firm matches. Only part of the rows carry a size: once, few, many, or a class if the clone is expanded.

D: .
V: TRBV7-3
size: few
J: TRBJ1-1
CDR3: CATSQMMNTEAFF
DNA: TGTGCCACATCACAGATGATGAACACTGAAGCTTTCTTT

D: .
V: TRBV7-9
size: few
J: TRBJ2-3
CDR3: CASSFEGDTQYF
DNA: TGTGCCAGCAGCTTTGAGGGAGATACGCAGTATTTT

D: TRBD1
V: TRBV7-9
size: few
J: TRBJ1-5
CDR3: CASSGQGARQPQHF
DNA: TGTGCCAGCAGTGGACAGGGGGCTCGTCAGCCCCAGCATTTT

D: .
V: TRBV28
size: few
J: TRBJ1-2
CDR3: CATRSHYGYTF
DNA: TGTGCCACCCGGAGTCACTATGGCTACACCTTC

D: .
V: TRBV28
size: .
J: TRBJ2-3
CDR3: CASSTGPYDTQYF
DNA: TGTGCCAGCAGTACCGGCCCCTACGATACGCAGTATTTT

D: TRBD2
V: TRBV13
size: .
J: TRBJ2-1
CDR3: CASSIRLAVKSYNEQFF
DNA: TGTGCCAGCAGCATCAGACTAGCGGTAAAATCATACAATGAGCAGTTCTTC

D: .
V: TRBV6-5
size: .
J: TRBJ2-4
CDR3: CASSYSAGSAKNIQYF
DNA: TGTGCCAGCAGTTACTCGGCAGGTTCGGCCAAAAACATTCAGTACTTC

D: .
V: TRBV10-3
size: .
J: TRBJ1-2
CDR3: CAISQNLGAGGNYGYTF
DNA: TGTGCCATCAGTCAAAACCTAGGGGCAGGTGGAAACTATGGCTACACCTTC

D: .
V: TRBV21-1
size: .
J: TRBJ2-3
CDR3: CASSKDPEREQGADTQYF
DNA: TGTGCCAGCAGCAAAGATCCGGAGCGGGAGCAGGGGGCAGATACGCAGTATTTT

D: .
V: TRBV28
size: .
J: TRBJ1-2
CDR3: CASSLSPEIYGYTF
DNA: TGTGCCAGCAGTTTATCCCCAGAGATCTATGGCTACACCTTC

D: .
V: TRBV28
size: .
J: TRBJ1-1
CDR3: CASRPPLPGGYTEAFF
DNA: TGTGCCAGCAGACCCCCACTGCCGGGGGGTTACACTGAAGCTTTCTTT

D: TRBD1
V: TRBV9
size: few
J: TRBJ2-5
CDR3: CASSPRSAGGQETQYF
DNA: TGTGCCAGCAGCCCCCGTTCGGCAGGGGGTCAAGAGACCCAGTACTTC

D: .
V: TRBV7-2
size: .
J: TRBJ2-5
CDR3: CASSRPGPGTYF
DNA: TGTGCCAGCAGCCGTCCGGGACCCGGGACGTACTTC

D: .
V: TRBV7-2
size: few
J: TRBJ1-6
CDR3: CASSQVQGNSPLHF
DNA: TGTGCCAGCAGCCAGGTACAGGGTAACTCACCCCTCCACTTT

D: .
V: TRBV30
size: .
J: TRBJ2-5
CDR3: CAWSIGEETQYF
DNA: TGTGCCTGGAGTATCGGAGAAGAGACCCAGTACTTC

D: .
V: TRBV2
size: .
J: TRBJ2-3
CDR3: CASSARADTQYF
DNA: TGTGCCAGCAGTGCCCGCGCAGATACGCAGTATTTT

D: TRBD1
V: TRBV29-1
size: .
J: TRBJ2-2
CDR3: CSAGPGTGVAGELFF
DNA: TGCAGCGCGGGCCCCGGGACAGGGGTGGCCGGGGAGCTGTTTTTT

D: .
V: TRBV14
size: few
J: TRBJ1-5
CDR3: CASSDGWQPQHF
DNA: TGTGCCAGCAGTGATGGTTGGCAGCCCCAGCATTTT

D: TRBD1
V: TRBV6-5
size: .
J: TRBJ1-4
CDR3: CASRQTGQVGEKLFF
DNA: TGTGCCAGCAGGCAGACAGGGCAAGTTGGAGAAAAACTGTTTTTT

D: TRBD1
V: TRBV28
size: few
J: TRBJ2-4
CDR3: CASSLRDRKNIQYF
DNA: TGTGCCAGCAGTTTAAGGGACAGAAAAAACATTCAGTACTTC

D: TRBD2
V: TRBV5-6
size: few
J: TRBJ2-1
CDR3: CASSSGSGTIFF
DNA: TGTGCCAGCAGCTCCGGTAGCGGGACGATCTTCTTC

D: TRBD1
V: TRBV4-3
size: .
J: TRBJ2-7
CDR3: CASSQDRTGAIIYEQYF
DNA: TGCGCCAGCAGCCAAGATAGGACAGGGGCCATCATCTACGAGCAGTACTTC

D: TRBD2
V: TRBV7-9
size: few
J: TRBJ2-3
CDR3: CASSLIAGLRTDTQYF
DNA: TGTGCCAGCAGCTTAATAGCGGGACTTCGCACAGATACGCAGTATTTT

D: .
V: TRBV9
size: few
J: TRBJ1-1
CDR3: CASSPQTGQRGTEAFF
DNA: TGTGCCAGCAGCCCCCAGACGGGGCAACGGGGCACTGAAGCTTTCTTT

D: .
V: TRBV4-1
size: .
J: TRBJ2-3
CDR3: CASRKLTSFNADTQYF
DNA: TGCGCCAGCAGGAAACTCACTAGCTTCAACGCAGATACGCAGTATTTT

D: .
V: TRBV30
size: .
J: TRBJ1-2
CDR3: CAWSSLLGYGYTF
DNA: TGTGCCTGGAGTTCCCTGCTGGGCTATGGCTACACCTTC

D: .
V: TRBV5-4
size: few
J: TRBJ2-7
CDR3: CASSPGTTPVTYEQYF
DNA: TGTGCCAGCAGTCCCGGGACAACACCCGTAACCTACGAGCAGTACTTC